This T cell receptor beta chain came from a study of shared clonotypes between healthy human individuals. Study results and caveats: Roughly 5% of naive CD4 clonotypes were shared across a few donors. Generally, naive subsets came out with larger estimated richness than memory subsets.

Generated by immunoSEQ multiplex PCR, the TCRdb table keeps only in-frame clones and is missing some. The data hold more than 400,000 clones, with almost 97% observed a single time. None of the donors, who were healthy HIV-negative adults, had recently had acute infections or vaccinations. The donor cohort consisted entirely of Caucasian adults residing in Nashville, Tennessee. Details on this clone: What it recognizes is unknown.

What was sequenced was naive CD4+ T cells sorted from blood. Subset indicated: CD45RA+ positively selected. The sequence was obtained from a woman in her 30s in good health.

CDR3: CASSQEQLNTGELFF. CDR3 in DNA: TGCGCCAGCAGCCAAGAGCAGCTGAACACCGGGGAGCTGTTTTTT. The chain has TRBV4-1 and TRBJ2-2; D remains unclear. V was pared by 0 bases and J by 1 base, with 6 bases between. The CDR3 extends over 15 amino acids. Per the germline V gene, CDR1 is MGHRA and CDR2 is YSYEKL.